These 32 T cell receptor beta chains were all obtained from the same sample, sequenced in a study of cytomegalovirus exposure and HLA in healthy donors. With 60 Vbeta and 13 Jbeta primers, the PCR was carried out. Sequencing was performed with immunoSEQ multiplex PCR; in TCRdb, only in-frame clones are kept and a portion is missing. The specimen's table records 200,000 or so clones. What was sequenced was PBMCs. These receptors were obtained from a girl aged 2 to 9 in good health and CMV-seropositive.

The V gene is TRBV10-2, the J gene TRBJ2-2, with D perhaps TRBD2 (5 bases). The V end was cut by 8 bases, the J end by 5 bases, with 6 bases between. The CDR3 contains 11 residues. Germline V gene lookup returns CDR1 WSHSY and CDR2 SAAADI. CDR3 amino acids: CASGSTGELFF. CDR3 sequence (DNA): TGCGCCAGCGGGAGTACCGGGGAGCTGTTTTTT.

The J gene is TRBJ2-3, the V gene TRBV29-1; 8 bases line up with TRBD2. The V gene end was trimmed by 7 bases and the J gene end by 1 base; junction bases not matched to a gene: 7. The length of the CDR3 is 14 residues. Germline assignment: CDR1 SQVTM and CDR2 ANQGSEA. CDR3 in DNA: TGCAGCGGAGTTAGCGGGATTCGCACAGATACGCAGTATTTT. It yields the protein CSGVSGIRTDTQYF.

In regard to this clone: One junction end does not reproduce the germline sequence, and a read error may be involved. The chain joins TRBV29-1 to TRBJ1-1; 10 nucleotides agree with TRBD1. The CDR3 contains 9 residues. Germline V gene lookup returns CDR1 SQVTM and CDR2 ANQGSEA. The CDR3 loop reads CSFGQGGYF. The CDR3 bases are TGCAGCTTCGGACAGGGGGGGTACTTT.

The chain combines TRBV10-1 with TRBJ1-1, with D perhaps matching TRBD1 (5 bases). The germline V gene encodes CDR1 WNHNN and CDR2 SYGVQD (reference sequence). The germline V and J ends were trimmed by 0 bases and 1 base, with 9 bases remaining between them. This CDR3 spans 15 amino acids. The CDR3 sequence is CASSESWQGNTEAFF. The CDR3 nucleotides read TGCGCCAGCAGTGAGTCGTGGCAGGGGAACACTGAAGCTTTCTTT.

The rearrangement joins TRBV10-3 to TRBJ2-1; 8 bases line up with TRBD2. The V gene's germline CDR1 is ENHRY and CDR2 SYGVKD. The CDR3 totals 15 residues. J was trimmed by 8 bases and V by 0 bases; bases with no gene match: 6. CDR3 nucleotides: TGTGCCATCAGTGAGTCCAGCGGGAGCCGAGATGAGCAGTTCTTC. Its translation is CAISESSGSRDEQFF.

This chain joins TRBV28 and TRBJ2-7, with 10 nucleotides matching TRBD1. The V gene's germline CDR1 is MDHEN and CDR2 SYDVKM. The CDR3 covers 15 residues. V shed 2 bases, J shed 3 bases, and the junction held 4 bases outside the gene matches. The chain's CDR3 is CASSLTGTGVYEQYF. The CDR3 coding sequence is TGTGCCAGCAGTTTAACGGGGACAGGGGTCTACGAGCAGTACTTC. The full variable domain, in which reference TRBV28 and TRBJ2-7 provide the parts outside the CDR3, is DVKVTQSSRYLVKRTGEKVFLECVQDMDHENMFWYRQDPGLGLRLIYFSYDVKMKEKGDIPEGYSVSREKKERFSLILESASTNQTSMYLCASSLTGTGVYEQYFGPGTRLTVT.

The chain combines TRBV7-9 with TRBJ1-3; 7 nucleotides align to TRBD1. The CDR3 length is 14 residues. Germline CDR1 reads SEHNR; CDR2 reads FQNEAQ (reference sequence). With 10 bases clipped from V and 0 bases from J, the junction kept 6 bases outside the gene matches. The CDR3: CATSDRRSGNTIYF. CDR3 sequence (DNA): TGTGCCACCTCGGACAGGCGCTCTGGAAACACCATATATTTT.

V gene TRBV28 combines with J gene TRBJ1-4, with D possibly TRBD1 on 6 matching bases. V was cut by 5 bases and J by 5 bases, with 12 bases left in between. Per the germline V gene, CDR1 is MDHEN and CDR2 is SYDVKM. The CDR3 length is 14 residues. CDR3 bases: TGTGCCAGCAGTCCCCGACAGGAGAATGAAAAACTGTTTTTT. Its protein product is CASSPRQENEKLFF.

J is TRBJ2-5 and V is TRBV1; the listed D gene, TRBD2, was not tested against the DNA. TRBV1 is reported as a pseudogene. The CDR3 loop spans 17 amino acids. The CDR3 DNA is TGCACCAGCAGCCAAGGCCGGACTAGCGCATTAAAAGAGACCCAGTACTTC. Translating gives CTSSQGRTSALKETQYF.

The genes are TRBV7-9 and TRBJ2-6; D perhaps matches TRBD2 (5 bases). The CDR3 length is 12 residues. Trimming left V 4 bases short and J 11 bases short, with 9 bases between. The germline CDR1 and CDR2 sequences are SEHNR and FQNEAQ (reference sequence). CDR3 loop: CASSSAGDVLTF. CDR3 coding DNA: TGTGCCAGCAGCTCGGCCGGGGACGTCCTGACTTTC.

The chain uses TRBV2 and TRBJ2-7; TRBD2 matches 7 bases. Germline V gene sequence: CDR1 SNHLY, CDR2 FYNNEI. The CDR3 length is 15 residues. V trimming: 4 bases; J trimming: 5 bases; junction bases outside the gene matches: 11. The CDR3 here is CASSAEGGPGDEQYF. CDR3 bases: TGTGCCAGCAGTGCGGAGGGAGGGCCTGGCGACGAGCAGTACTTC.

This chain links TRBV11-3 with TRBJ2-1; TRBD2 matches at 9 bases. Germline lookup yields CDR1 SGHNT and CDR2 YENEEA. V lost 5 bases to trimming and J lost 6 bases; unmatched junction nucleotides: 8. The CDR3 consists of 15 residues. CDR3 protein: CASSQDGGRGNEQFF. As DNA, the CDR3 is TGTGCCAGCAGCCAAGACGGCGGGAGGGGCAATGAGCAGTTCTTC.

The CDR3 DNA follows: TGTGCCAGCAGCCTCCCCGGGACAGGGGGCAGCTCCTACAATGAGCAGTTCTTC. Protein: CASSLPGTGGSSYNEQFF. The chain recombines TRBV7-9 with TRBJ2-1, with 12 bases lining up with TRBD1. Germline CDR1 is SEHNR and CDR2 is FQNEAQ (reference sequence). J lost 0 bases, V lost 5 bases, and 8 bases had no gene match. The CDR3 extends over 18 amino acids.

The chain has TRBV25-1 and TRBJ1-3; perhaps TRBD1 as D (6 bases). Trimming took 8 bases from V and 4 from J, leaving 12 bases between them. There are 13 residues in the CDR3. Germline V gene data show CDR1 as MGHDK and CDR2 as SYGVNS. CDR3 bases: TGTGCCAGCGGGCGACAGGTGGGAAACACCATATATTTT. Protein: CASGRQVGNTIYF.

The rearrangement uses TRBV30 and TRBJ2-5; 8 bases line up with TRBD2. The DNA end lines up better with TRBJ2-7; the J call may be wrong. CDR1 is GTSNPN and CDR2 is SVGIG in the germline V gene (reference sequence). The CDR3 is 14 amino acids. The CDR3 bases are TGTGCCTGGCGACCGAGCGGGAGCTCCTACGAGCAGTACTTC. It codes for CAWRPSGSSYEQYF.

This chain links TRBV11-2 with TRBJ1-4; 8 bases fit TRBD1. V dropped 2 bases and J dropped 7; count of bases not matched to a gene: 9. Germline CDR1 reads SGHAT; CDR2 reads FQNNGV. The CDR3 is 16 residues long. As DNA, the CDR3 is TGTGCCAGCAGCTTACGGAGAACAGGGGGTCGTGAAAAACTGTTTTTT. It codes for CASSLRRTGGREKLFF. Using reference TRBV11-2 and TRBJ1-4 for the parts outside the CDR3, the full variable domain is EAGVAQSPRYKIIEKRQSVAFWCNPISGHATLYWYQQILGQGPKLLIQFQNNGVVDDSQLPKDRFSAERLKGVDSTLKIQPAKLEDSAVYLCASSLRRTGGREKLFFGSGTQLSVL.

This chain links TRBV27 with TRBJ1-5, with 8 nucleotides matching TRBD1. J gave up 5 bases and V 6 bases, and 6 bases lay outside the gene matches. This CDR3 has 14 residues. Germline CDR1 and CDR2: MNHEY and SMNVEV (reference sequence). In DNA form, the CDR3 reads TGTGCCAGCAGGACCGGGACAGGTTATCAGCCCCAGCATTTT. Translating it yields CASRTGTGYQPQHF.

Comments on this clone: Distinct nucleotide sequences in the sample also encode this CDR3. This chain links TRBV5-1 with TRBJ2-7; 7 bases are a match to TRBD1. The CDR3 has 14 residues. V dropped 2 bases and J dropped 1; count of bases not matched to a gene: 3. Germline V lookup: CDR1 SGHRS, CDR2 YFSETQ. CDR3 sequence reads: CASSFGDSSYEQYF. The CDR3 DNA reads as TGCGCCAGCAGCTTTGGGGACAGTTCCTACGAGCAGTACTTC.

The V and J genes are TRBV27 and TRBJ2-3, with TRBD2 identical over 8 bases. J gave up 5 bases and V 10 bases, and 8 bases lay outside the gene matches. The CDR3 extends over 13 amino acids. Germline loops: CDR1 MNHEY, CDR2 SMNVEV (reference sequence). CDR3 nucleotide sequence: TGTGCCACCAAGCGGGAGCAAGGAGATACGCAGTATTTT. It yields the protein CATKREQGDTQYF.

The V gene is TRBV5-4, the J gene TRBJ1-3; D unresolved. The CDR3 spans 16 residues. Trimming cost V 4 bases and J 2 bases, with 16 bases left between them. From germline, CDR1 is SGHNT and CDR2 YYREEE (reference sequence). DNA for the CDR3: TGTGCCAGCAGCGTATGGAAAACAGATACTGGAAACACCATATATTTT. Amino acids: CASSVWKTDTGNTIYF.

The chain links TRBV29-1 to TRBJ1-1; D is perhaps TRBD1 (5 bases). This CDR3 spans 13 amino acids. V lost 3 bases to trimming and J lost 0 bases, with 8 bases between them. The germline CDR1 and CDR2 sequences are SQVTM and ANQGSEA. The CDR3 DNA sequence: TGCAGCGTTGAGGGGGGAATGAACACTGAAGCTTTCTTT. This sequence encodes CSVEGGMNTEAFF.

This chain uses TRBV28 with TRBJ2-7; D unclear. Germline V gene data show CDR1 as MDHEN and CDR2 as SYDVKM. V gave up 6 bases and J gave up 2 bases, with 17 bases separating them. CDR3 size: 15 residues. CDR3 in amino acids: CASRSPAGTTYEQYF. The DNA of the CDR3 is TGTGCCAGCAGGAGCCCCGCAGGCACCACCTACGAGCAGTACTTC.

This rearrangement joins TRBV19 to TRBJ1-5; tentatively, D is TRBD1 (5 bases). The CDR3 length is 16 residues. The V gene's germline CDR1 is LNHDA and CDR2 SQIVND (reference sequence). With 2 bases removed from V and 3 bases from J, the gap between germline ends came to 14 bases. CDR3: CASSIIPGLSNQPQHF. In nucleotides, the CDR3 is TGTGCCAGTAGTATAATCCCGGGACTCTCCAATCAGCCCCAGCATTTT.

The chain is built from TRBV27 and TRBJ2-5; TRBD2 is a possible D gene (5 bases). The V gene's germline CDR1 is MNHEY and CDR2 SMNVEV (reference sequence). V shed 5 bases and J shed 2 bases, with 15 bases lying between them. The CDR3 loop spans 15 amino acids. The CDR3 is CASSPDRPGQETQYF. The CDR3 nucleotides are TGTGCCAGCAGTCCCGACCGACCGGGGCAAGAGACCCAGTACTTC.

J is TRBJ2-7 and V is TRBV6-6, with 11 positions matching TRBD2. Per the germline V gene, CDR1 is MNHNY and CDR2 is SVGAGI (reference sequence). V was clipped by 2 bases and J by 7 bases; unmatched bases: 10. The CDR3 runs 16 residues. CDR3 bases: TGTGCCAGCAGTTACGTGTTAGCGGGAGGGGCTGGAGAGCAGTACTTC. As protein: CASSYVLAGGAGEQYF.

The chain couples TRBV9 to TRBJ2-5; 7 bases agree with TRBD2. The CDR3 is 15 residues long. Losses at the gene ends were 0 bases for V and 4 bases for J; bases not matched to a gene: 6. Germline assignment: CDR1 SGDLS and CDR2 YYNGEE. The CDR3 region is CASSVGAGVVETQYF. Written as DNA, the CDR3 is TGTGCCAGCAGCGTAGGGGCGGGAGTCGTAGAGACCCAGTACTTC.

The chain links TRBV28 to TRBJ1-5, with 9 bases identical to TRBD1. The CDR3 length is 14 residues. The V and J ends lost 3 bases and 6 bases, in that order; junction bases with no gene match: 3. Germline V gene data show CDR1 as MDHEN and CDR2 as SYDVKM. The CDR3 sequence is CASSLGTGFQPQHF. The CDR3 nucleotides are TGTGCCAGCAGTTTGGGGACAGGGTTTCAGCCCCAGCATTTT. The variable domain in full, with the rest retrieved from reference TRBV28 and TRBJ1-5, is DVKVTQSSRYLVKRTGEKVFLECVQDMDHENMFWYRQDPGLGLRLIYFSYDVKMKEKGDIPEGYSVSREKKERFSLILESASTNQTSMYLCASSLGTGFQPQHFGDGTRLSIL.

The chain has TRBV28 and TRBJ2-7; D remains unclear. The CDR3 extends over 12 amino acids. Trimming stripped 3 bases from V and 4 bases from J, with 7 bases between. Germline CDR1 and CDR2: MDHEN and SYDVKM. The CDR3 nucleotides are TGTGCCAGCAGTTTTCTTAGATACGAGCAGTACTTC. It codes for CASSFLRYEQYF.

The V and J genes are TRBV28 and TRBJ2-7, with TRBD1 identical over 8 bases. The V gene end was trimmed by 3 bases and the J gene end by 2 bases; junction bases not matched to a gene: 12. Looked up from germline, CDR1 is MDHEN and CDR2 is SYDVKM. CDR3 size: 17 residues. The CDR3 bases are TGTGCCAGCAGTTTCCCCACCGGAAGGGACAGGACCTACGAGCAGTACTTC. Translating it yields CASSFPTGRDRTYEQYF.

The rearrangement links TRBV5-1 to TRBJ2-7; 10 bases align to TRBD1. The V gene end was trimmed by 3 bases and the J gene end by 1 base; junction bases not matched to a gene: 4. This CDR3 has 15 residues. The germline gives CDR1 SGHRS, CDR2 YFSETQ. CDR3 DNA sequence: TGCGCCAGCAGCTACGACAGGGGGCGATCCTACGAGCAGTACTTC. It yields the protein CASSYDRGRSYEQYF.

The chain recombines TRBV6-1 with TRBJ2-1, with a tentative D call TRBD1 (8 bases). Germline values: CDR1 MNHNS, CDR2 SASEGT. The CDR3 consists of 14 residues. V was trimmed by 7 bases and J by 4 bases, leaving 14 bases between them. The CDR3: CASIGQGGYNEQFF. DNA of the CDR3: TGTGCCAGCATAGGACAGGGAGGGTACAATGAGCAGTTCTTC.

In nucleotides, the CDR3 is TGTGCCAGCAGTTCCCCCGCGGAGCCGAACACTGAAGCTTTCTTT. Protein sequence: CASSSPAEPNTEAFF. The V call is TRBV28, the J call TRBJ1-1; D not certain. The CDR3 has 15 residues. The V and J ends lost 4 bases and 1 base respectively, with 13 bases between them. In germline, CDR1 is MDHEN, CDR2 SYDVKM.